These 17 T cell receptor beta chains were all obtained from the same sample, sequenced in a study of CD8 T cells in Susac syndrome (dated by TCRdb to the late 2010s). The library was made by the immunoSEQ multiplex PCR assay. RNA was extracted with the RNeasy kit and roughly 0.45 to 1 ug was reverse transcribed using random hexamers. In TCRdb, the public reads were trimmed at Q25 with fastp and aligned with MiXCR, with productive beta chains retained. Each entry merges the rows of one CDR3 protein and shows their most common DNA and genes. The sample table contains around 300,000 distinct CDR3 sequences; only one count was recorded for approximately 85% of them. 0.21% of the sample comes from the top ten. Sequenced material: CD8+ T cells from PBMCs. All receptors come from a human donor with multiple sclerosis.

V usage is TRBV5-1 and J usage is TRBJ1-2; 7 nucleotides line up with TRBD1. CDR1 is SGHRS, CDR2 YFSETQ, per germline. J lost 4 bases, V lost 7 bases, and 4 bases had no gene match. The CDR3 contains 12 residues. CDR3 region: CASRDSGYGYTF. DNA of the CDR3: TGCGCCAGCCGGGACAGTGGCTATGGCTACACCTTC.

This sequence joins TRBV28 and TRBJ2-1, with a possible D match to TRBD2 (5 bases). CDR3 length: 14 amino acids. Trimming left V 6 bases short and J 4 bases short, with 13 bases between. Germline CDR1 reads MDHEN; CDR2 reads SYDVKM. This CDR3 is CASSPAGLYNEQFF. Written as DNA, the CDR3 is TGTGCCAGCAGCCCCGCGGGCCTTTACAATGAGCAGTTCTTC.

Only a few counts were recorded for this clonotype. This sequence joins TRBV4-2 and TRBJ2-4; D possibly corresponds to TRBD2 (6 bases). Trimming stripped 0 bases from V and 5 bases from J, with 20 bases between. The germline V gene encodes CDR1 LGHNA and CDR2 YNFKEQ. The CDR3 has 18 amino acids. CDR3 in amino acids: CASSQELMGGREQNIQYF. DNA of the CDR3: TGTGCCAGCAGCCAAGAACTGATGGGTGGGCGGGAACAAAACATTCAGTACTTC.

V gene TRBV7-9 combines with J gene TRBJ2-7; the match to TRBD2 covers 9 bases. The V gene's germline CDR1 is SEHNR and CDR2 FQNEAQ (reference sequence). J gave up 3 bases and V 2 bases, and 5 bases lay outside the gene matches. CDR3 size: 15 residues. CDR3 sequence (DNA): TGTGCCAGCAGCTTACCTAGCGGGAACTACTACGAGCAGTACTTC. Its protein product is CASSLPSGNYYEQYF.

This clonotype was seen a handful of times. The V and J genes are TRBV27 and TRBJ2-7, with D maybe TRBD1 (5 bases). From germline, CDR1 is MNHEY and CDR2 SMNVEV (reference sequence). The V gene lost 6 bases and the J gene lost 1 base, with 13 bases spanning the gap. The CDR3 extends over 14 amino acids. The CDR3 coding sequence is TGTGCCAGCAGCTGGGGTAAGGGGTCCTACGAGCAGTACTTC. It specifies CASSWGKGSYEQYF.

V and J are TRBV19 and TRBJ2-2, with TRBD2 identical over 11 bases. The CDR3 covers 15 residues. J lost 4 bases, V lost 5 bases, and 3 bases had no gene match. Germline V gene lookup returns CDR1 LNHDA and CDR2 SQIVND (reference sequence). The CDR3 reads CASSLAGGITGELFF. The CDR3 coding sequence is TGTGCCAGTAGTTTAGCGGGAGGGATCACCGGGGAGCTGTTTTTT.

The genes are TRBV28 and TRBJ1-2, with 8 bases aligning to TRBD1. Germline V gene lookup returns CDR1 MDHEN and CDR2 SYDVKM. This CDR3 has 13 amino acids. Unmatched junction bases numbered 5, after V lost 5 bases and J lost 6 bases. The DNA of the CDR3 is TGTGCCAGCAGTACCGACAGGGGCGATGGCTACACCTTC. As protein: CASSTDRGDGYTF.

The CDR3 sequence is CASSLGGTGGSQPQHF. CDR3 in DNA: TGTGCCAGCAGCTTAGGGGGGACAGGAGGTTCTCAGCCCCAGCATTTT. The chain couples TRBV11-2 to TRBJ1-5; 8 bases map to TRBD1. The J segment lost 6 bases and the V segment lost 1 base, leaving 8 bases of the junction unmatched. The CDR3 length is 16 residues. Per the germline V gene, CDR1 is SGHAT and CDR2 is FQNNGV.

This clonotype showed up just once. This chain connects TRBV7-9 to TRBJ2-2; D is undetermined. CDR1 is SEHNR and CDR2 is FQNEAQ in the germline V gene (reference sequence). Trimming pared 5 bases from V and 6 bases from J, leaving 10 bases between. This CDR3 has 13 residues. CDR3 DNA sequence: TGTGCCAGCAGCCCACACGGGCCCGGGGAGCTGTTTTTT. Translating it yields CASSPHGPGELFF.

This clonotype was seen only a few times. The chain carries TRBV11-2 and TRBJ2-5; perhaps TRBD1 as D (5 bases). Germline V lookup: CDR1 SGHAT, CDR2 FQNNGV. The length of the CDR3 is 13 residues. Trimming removed 5 bases at V and 0 bases at J, with 7 bases between. The CDR3 loop reads CASSPGYQETQYF. For the CDR3, the DNA is TGTGCCAGCAGCCCAGGGTACCAAGAGACCCAGTACTTC. Complete variable domain (other parts from reference TRBV11-2 and TRBJ2-5): EAGVAQSPRYKIIEKRQSVAFWCNPISGHATLYWYQQILGQGPKLLIQFQNNGVVDDSQLPKDRFSAERLKGVDSTLKIQPAKLEDSAVYLCASSPGYQETQYFGPGTRLLVL.

V and J are TRBV28 and TRBJ2-3; 9 bases match TRBD1. The CDR3 runs 15 residues. CDR1 is MDHEN, CDR2 SYDVKM, per germline. Trimming at V came to 9 bases and at J to 2 bases, leaving 9 bases not matched to a gene. CDR3 DNA: TGTGCCAGTACCGGGACAGGGAGTTCCACAGATACGCAGTATTTT. Its protein product is CASTGTGSSTDTQYF. Filled out from reference TRBV28 and TRBJ2-3, the complete variable domain reads DVKVTQSSRYLVKRTGEKVFLECVQDMDHENMFWYRQDPGLGLRLIYFSYDVKMKEKGDIPEGYSVSREKKERFSLILESASTNQTSMYLCASTGTGSSTDTQYFGPGTRLTVL.

This clonotype came up once. The chain links TRBV13 to TRBJ2-1; TRBD2 matches at 12 bases. V lost 10 bases and J lost 6; bases outside the gene matches: 4. CDR1 and CDR2 (germline): PRHDT, FYEKMQ (reference sequence). The CDR3 loop spans 13 amino acids. CDR3 sequence reads: CATAGLAGNEQFF. CDR3 DNA: TGTGCCACTGCGGGACTAGCGGGCAATGAGCAGTTCTTC.

This chain uses TRBV4-3 with TRBJ2-1; D is uncertain. Germline CDR1 and CDR2: LGHNA and YSLEER. Between the trimmed V and J ends, which lost 0 bases and 6 bases, there was a span of 9 bases. The CDR3 covers 14 residues. The CDR3 here is CASSQDQAINEQFF. The CDR3 DNA sequence: TGCGCCAGCAGCCAAGATCAGGCTATCAATGAGCAGTTCTTC.

The chain couples TRBV20-1 to TRBJ2-3; maybe TRBD2 (5 bases). CDR1 and CDR2 from the germline V gene are DFQATT and SNEGSKA (reference sequence). Between the trimmed V and J ends, which lost 6 bases and 2 bases, there was a span of 21 bases. The CDR3 is 16 amino acids. CDR3 nucleotides: TGCAGTGCCCCCCCCCTTGAAGCGCGGGTCACAGATACGCAGTATTTT. This sequence encodes CSAPPLEARVTDTQYF.

This chain connects TRBV4-1 to TRBJ1-1; D gene uncertain. The CDR3 has 15 amino acids. Trimming pared 0 bases from V and 11 bases from J, leaving 19 bases between. In germline, CDR1 is MGHRA, CDR2 YSYEKL. CDR3 amino acids: CASSQESERAEMAFF. The CDR3 bases are TGCGCCAGCAGCCAAGAGTCTGAGAGGGCGGAGATGGCTTTCTTT.

DNA for the CDR3: TGTGCCAGCAGTATAGGACAGGGGGCGAACACTGAAGCTTTCTTT. Encoded protein: CASSIGQGANTEAFF. V gene TRBV12-3 or TRBV12-4 combines with J gene TRBJ1-1, with TRBD1 identical over 11 bases. This CDR3 is 15 amino acids long. V shed 5 bases, J shed 1 base, and the junction held 3 bases outside the gene matches.

CDR3 DNA sequence: TGTGCCAGCAGCTTAGAGTCGGCGGCCTTAGCTGGCTACACCTTC. Protein sequence: CASSLESAALAGYTF. The chain employs TRBV7-9 and TRBJ1-2; the D is unclear. CDR1 and CDR2 (germline): SEHNR, FQNEAQ (reference sequence). Deletions cut 1 base from V and 7 bases from J, with 16 bases between. CDR3 length equals 15 residues.